This TCR beta chain stems from a study of T cells in Graves' hyperthyroidism and ophthalmopathy. Study-wide background: The initial diagnosis was the point when peripheral blood was collected, ahead of any treatment.

On this clonotype itself: The antigen remains undetermined.

Study-level results: The blood repertoire included most of the expanded thyroid clonotypes above 0.001.

Patients with uncontrolled infections, other autoimmune diseases, pregnancy or lactation were excluded. V dropped 1 base and J dropped 2 bases, with 11 bases sitting between them. Germline V gives CDR1 MGHRA, CDR2 YSYEKL. The CDR3 contains 15 residues. Using RNA transcripts as the source, TCR beta CDR3 regions were amplified. HTBI primers were the set used in a first-round RT-PCR of the TCR CDR3. TCRdb used MiXCR to reprocess the multiplex PCR reads, holding one entry per CDR3 protein. This repertoire shows about 380,000 distinct CDR3 sequences, roughly 18% found once; its top ten account for 35% to 50%.

This receptor was obtained from a man aged 18 to 30 with Graves' ophthalmopathy. The rearrangement joins TRBV4-1 to TRBJ1-2; possibly TRBD1 for D (5 bases). The sample comprised blood. The DNA of the CDR3 is TGCGCCAGCAGCCAAGTCCGGGACGGGAACTATGGCTACACCTTC. Protein product: CASSQVRDGNYGYTF.